This TCR beta chain was captured by sequencing in a study of blood T cell repertoires in COVID-19. At the level of the study: Italy, Spain and the United States were the sources of the convalescent and acute COVID-19 samples.

CDR3 length equals 18 residues. Germline CDR1 KGHSH, CDR2 LQKENI. The V and J ends lost 0 bases and 8 bases, in that order; junction bases with no gene match: 14. How the authors handled the data: Amplification of reference gene primers was used by the study to estimate nucleated cell counts. TCRdb's copy holds only in-frame clones and misses some; the assay was immunoSEQ multiplex PCR. V and J calls and clone size are copied from that table; D and trimming were computed from the DNA. The sample records a few hundred thousand clones, roughly 87% being singletons. Sequencing was carried out using peripheral blood. The V and J genes are TRBV18 and TRBJ2-1, with 9 bases identical to TRBD2. The source of this sequence is a woman in her forties who had recovered from COVID-19. This CDR3 is CASSPPAFGAGGLHEQFF. CDR3 DNA: TGTGCCAGCTCACCACCGGCCTTTGGGGCGGGAGGGCTCCATGAGCAGTTCTTC.